The next 5 T cell receptor beta chains were all read from a single sample in a study of cytomegalovirus exposure and HLA in healthy donors. Use of 60 Vbeta and 13 Jbeta primers characterized the PCR. Profiled with immunoSEQ multiplex PCR; TCRdb holds only in-frame clones, not every one. The table shows hundreds of thousands of clones, with 75% to 80% occurring only once. Sequencing was carried out using PBMCs. The receptors derive from a male donor in good health and CMV-seronegative.

This clone was seen a handful of times. The V gene is TRBV5-4, the J gene TRBJ2-1; D not resolved. V shed 3 bases and J shed 4 bases, with 5 bases lying between them. The CDR3 totals 12 residues. Germline CDR1 reads SGHNT; CDR2 reads YYREEE (reference sequence). The CDR3 loop is CASSSEYNEQFF. For the CDR3, the DNA is TGTGCCAGCAGCTCAGAATACAATGAGCAGTTCTTC.

The CDR3 is CAWSVPGGRLFF. The CDR3 nucleotides read TGTGCCTGGAGTGTACCGGGGGGTAGACTGTTTTTT. V and J are TRBV30 and TRBJ1-4; a possible D gene is TRBD1 (5 bases). This CDR3 is 12 amino acids long. Germline CDR1 GTSNPN, CDR2 SVGIG (reference sequence). Trimming removed 0 bases from V and 13 bases from J, with 12 bases in between. Full variable domain (remainder filled in from reference TRBV30 and TRBJ1-4): SQTIHQWPATLVQPVGSPLSLECTVEGTSNPNLYWYRQAAGRGLQLLFYSVGIGQISSEVPQNLSASRPQDRQFILSSKKLLLSDSGFYLCAWSVPGGRLFFGSGTQLSVL.

This chain connects TRBV5-8 to TRBJ2-4; tentatively, D is TRBD2 (6 bases). The CDR3 spans 14 residues. V lost 5 bases to trimming and J lost 11 bases, with 20 bases between them. Per germline, CDR1 SGHTS and CDR2 YDEGEE. CDR3 residues: CASRGAAPLAVQYF. In DNA, the CDR3 is TGTGCCAGCAGAGGGGCCGCCCCGTTAGCGGTTCAGTACTTC.

In its sample, this clone was seen a few times. The rearrangement joins TRBV6-1 to TRBJ1-1; D possibly corresponds to TRBD1 (5 bases). V lost 6 bases and J 8 bases, leaving 7 bases between the germline ends. The germline V gene encodes CDR1 MNHNS and CDR2 SASEGT. The CDR3 length is 10 residues. CDR3: CASRAGEAFF. In DNA, the CDR3 is TGTGCCAGCAGAGCAGGGGAAGCTTTCTTT.

This sequence joins TRBV19 and TRBJ1-1; no reliable D call. Germline V CDR1 and CDR2: LNHDA, SQIVND (reference sequence). The CDR3 has 13 residues. Trimming removed 7 bases at V and 0 bases at J, with 9 bases between. CDR3 loop: CASMGQLNTEAFF. CDR3 nucleotide sequence: TGTGCCAGTATGGGCCAGCTGAACACTGAAGCTTTCTTT.